This record looks at one TCR beta chain sequence and its context. The target antigen is unknown. Germline CDR1 reads LNHDA; CDR2 reads SQIVND (reference sequence). V was pared by 9 bases and J by 0 bases, with 6 bases of the junction left unmatched. The CDR3 loop spans 14 amino acids. TCRdb independently ran MiXCR on the reads; one entry per CDR3 protein. This table holds 200,000 to 250,000 distinct CDR3 sequences, about 39% found once. The sample belongs to a study of T cell repertoires in cytomegalovirus infection. Study overall: Matching HLA type, along with CMV infection, was indicated by public TCR beta signatures. Study results and limitations: Within the response measured ex vivo, HLA-C-restricted CMV-specific TCR beta clonotypes were dominant.

This clonotype was sampled from a human donor in good health (CMV status not recorded). Some clones in this sample may be carry-over from other donors' samples. The sample consisted of CD8+ T cells from cultured PBMCs, taken from culture after CMV antigen stimulation. This sequence joins TRBV19 and TRBJ2-3; 7 bases fit TRBD1. The CDR3 DNA is TGTGCCAGCCAAGACAGGGAGAGCACAGATACGCAGTATTTT. This translates into CASQDRESTDTQYF. Drawing the rest from reference TRBV19 and TRBJ2-3, the complete variable domain is DGGITQSPKYLFRKEGQNVTLSCEQNLNHDAMYWYRQDPGQGLRLIYYSQIVNDFQKGDIAEGYSVSREKKESFPLTVTSAQKNPTAFYLCASQDRESTDTQYFGPGTRLTVL.